This T cell receptor beta chain came from a study of T cell responses to AZD1222 COVID-19 vaccine. The protocol was immunoSEQ multiplex PCR, while the TCRdb copy is restricted to in-frame clones and leaves out a portion. The table shows over 100,000 clones, with roughly nine tenths occurring only once. To note about this clone: Its target is unknown.

Whole-study results and caveats: Samples come after the peak T cell response, not at day 14. Only 5 or 6 AZD1222 recipients tested seropositive at baseline. Clonal diversity was possibly underestimated, and white British individuals and females predominated among donors.

CDR3 length: 14 amino acids. The V gene's germline CDR1 is SGHAT and CDR2 FQNNGV. V shed 5 bases and J shed 2 bases, with 13 bases lying between them. The chain is built from TRBV11-2 and TRBJ2-7, with TRBD1 as a possible D gene (6 bases). This clonotype originated in an adult in good health. Sequences were derived from peripheral blood, sampled on day 0 of AZD1222 vaccination. The CDR3 is CASSPADRTYEQYF. The CDR3, as DNA: TGTGCCAGCAGCCCCGCTGACAGGACCTACGAGCAGTACTTC.